The 28 T cell receptor beta chains presented below share a single source sample, sequenced in a study of blood T cell repertoires in COVID-19. TCRdb's table, derived via immunoSEQ multiplex PCR, lists solely in-frame clones and lacks some. The repertoire consists of approximately 170,000 clones, with about 85% occurring once and the leading ten covering approximately 7%. Sequencing used peripheral blood. These receptor sequences come from a man at least 80 years old with COVID-19, enrolled during active disease.

This chain joins TRBV5-8 and TRBJ1-4; TRBD1 matches at 10 bases. Germline assignment: CDR1 SGHTS and CDR2 YDEGEE. J gave up 4 bases and V 4 bases, and 7 bases lay outside the gene matches. CDR3 length: 16 residues. CDR3 residues: CASSAGTGVINEKLFF. DNA of the CDR3: TGTGCCAGCAGCGCCGGGACAGGGGTCATTAATGAAAAACTGTTTTTT.

This rearrangement joins TRBV3-1 (or the pseudogene TRBV3-2) to TRBJ1-1; 9 bases fit TRBD1. The V gene end was trimmed by 1 base and the J gene end by 8 bases; junction bases not matched to a gene: 11. The CDR3 totals 16 residues. Germline V gives CDR1 LGHDT, CDR2 YNNKEL (reference sequence). The CDR3 DNA sequence: TGTGCCAGCAGCCAAGTCCCGGGACAGGGTTCGTCAGAAGCTTTCTTT. It translates to CASSQVPGQGSSEAFF.

The genes are TRBV20-1 and TRBJ1-2; D ambiguous. The CDR3 extends over 15 amino acids. Per the germline V gene, CDR1 is DFQATT and CDR2 is SNEGSKA (reference sequence). With 3 bases removed from V and 0 bases from J, the gap between germline ends came to 14 bases. The chain's CDR3 is CSASRRSKTNYGYTF. DNA of the CDR3: TGCAGTGCTAGTCGTCGGTCCAAAACTAACTATGGCTACACCTTC.

The gene calls are TRBV5-6 and TRBJ1-4, with 8 bases that match TRBD1. The CDR3 loop spans 16 amino acids. Germline V gene lookup returns CDR1 SGHDT and CDR2 YYEEEE. V shed 3 bases and J 4 bases; nucleotides not matched to a gene: 8. CDR3 DNA sequence: TGTGCCAGCAGCTCGGGATCGGGACAGGTTAATGAAAAACTGTTTTTT. It specifies CASSSGSGQVNEKLFF.

The CDR3 spells CASSYASGGSNTGELFF. The CDR3 bases are TGTGCCAGCAGTTACGCTAGCGGGGGTTCCAACACCGGGGAGCTGTTTTTT. This sequence joins TRBV6-2 or TRBV6-3 and TRBJ2-2; 10 bases are a match to TRBD2. From germline, CDR1 is MNHEY and CDR2 SVGEGT. CDR3 length equals 17 residues. Trimming at V came to 2 bases and at J to 2 bases, leaving 5 bases not matched to a gene.

The chain combines TRBV28 with TRBJ1-1; D call uncertain. Trimming removed 3 bases at V and 1 base at J, with 9 bases between. Looked up from germline, CDR1 is MDHEN and CDR2 is SYDVKM. This CDR3 contains 14 residues. The CDR3 spells CASSLVFGNTEAFF. CDR3 coding DNA: TGTGCCAGCAGTTTGGTCTTCGGGAACACTGAAGCTTTCTTT.

This chain's CDR3 is CASSSQGANTIYF. The CDR3 coding sequence is TGTGCCAGCAGTTCACAGGGGGCAAACACCATATATTTT. V is TRBV6-6 and J is TRBJ1-3, with 9 bases matching TRBD1. V dropped 4 bases and J dropped 6; count of bases not matched to a gene: 1. The germline gives CDR1 MNHNY, CDR2 SVGAGI (reference sequence). The CDR3 has 13 amino acids.

J is TRBJ1-2 and V is TRBV19; a possible D gene is TRBD1 (5 bases). The CDR3 runs 13 residues. Germline values: CDR1 LNHDA, CDR2 SQIVND (reference sequence). Trimming pared 5 bases from V and 4 bases from J, leaving 11 bases between. This CDR3 reads CASSRTRSYGYTF. For the CDR3, the DNA is TGTGCCAGTAGTCGGACACGATCCTATGGCTACACCTTC.

The gene calls are TRBV9 and TRBJ1-2; possibly TRBD1 for D (6 bases). The CDR3 length is 13 residues. Germline lookup yields CDR1 SGDLS and CDR2 YYNGEE. The V end lost 3 bases, the J end lost 8 bases, and 14 bases lay between the germline ends. The CDR3 region is CASSETGLGGYTF. CDR3 DNA sequence: TGTGCCAGCAGCGAAACAGGGTTAGGCGGCTACACCTTC.

V usage is TRBV7-2 and J usage is TRBJ2-3; 9 nucleotides line up with TRBD2. V was clipped by 5 bases and J by 6 bases; unmatched bases: 15. CDR3 length equals 17 residues. Germline V gene data show CDR1 as SGHTA and CDR2 as FQGNSA. As DNA, the CDR3 is TGTGCCAGCAGCCCCCAGTGGCGGGGGGGCCAGTCGGATACGCAGTATTTT. Translating gives CASSPQWRGGQSDTQYF.

The chain links TRBV12-3 or TRBV12-4 to TRBJ1-5; D is perhaps TRBD1 (5 bases). The V end was cut by 4 bases, the J end by 9 bases, with 7 bases between. The CDR3 is 11 amino acids. The CDR3 coding sequence is TGTGCCAGCAGTTGGGGGGGGCCCCAGCATTTT. It translates to CASSWGGPQHF.

The chain is built from TRBV7-6 and TRBJ2-7; D is possibly TRBD1 (8 bases). Germline V gene data show CDR1 as SGHVS and CDR2 as FNYEAQ. The CDR3 sequence is 15 residues long. V lost 5 bases and J lost 2, with 16 bases in between. For the CDR3, the DNA is TGTGCCAGCAGCAAAACAGGGGGGGGGACCTACGAGCAGTACTTC. It codes for CASSKTGGGTYEQYF.

V is TRBV3-1 (or the pseudogene TRBV3-2) and J is TRBJ1-5; 9 nucleotides line up with TRBD1. The germline V gene has CDR1 LGHDT and CDR2 YNNKEL (reference sequence). The V segment lost 6 bases and the J segment 5 bases; nucleotides outside the gene matches: 5. The CDR3 is made up of 14 amino acids. CDR3 nucleotides: TGTGCCAGCAGTCCCGACAGGGGGGATCAGCCCCAGCATTTT. Protein product: CASSPDRGDQPQHF.

The chain joins TRBV9 to TRBJ1-2; the D gene is possibly TRBD1 (5 bases). The CDR3 loop spans 17 amino acids. Germline V lookup: CDR1 SGDLS, CDR2 YYNGEE. V was clipped by 2 bases and J by 8 bases, with 25 bases between them. The CDR3, as DNA: TGTGCCAGCAGCGTCGGGGCTGTTTATCTAGCGGGGAAGGGCTACACCTTC. It encodes CASSVGAVYLAGKGYTF. The full variable domain, rest sourced from reference TRBV9 and TRBJ1-2, is DSGVTQTPKHLITATGQRVTLRCSPRSGDLSVYWYQQSLDQGLQFLIQYYNGEERAKGNILERFSAQQFPDLHSELNLSSLELGDSALYFCASSVGAVYLAGKGYTFGSGTRLTVV.

This chain links TRBV27 with TRBJ1-2; 9 bases match TRBD1. The CDR3 is 18 residues long. The germline gives CDR1 MNHEY, CDR2 SMNVEV (reference sequence). V lost 0 bases and J lost 2; bases outside the gene matches: 10. The CDR3 sequence: CASSLSPGQGYFNYGYTF. CDR3 nucleotide sequence: TGTGCCAGCAGTTTATCGCCGGGACAGGGCTACTTCAACTATGGCTACACCTTC.

The chain is built from TRBV14 and TRBJ1-2; 9 bases match TRBD1. CDR1 is SGHDN, CDR2 FVKESK, per germline. J was trimmed by 3 bases and V by 7 bases; bases with no gene match: 6. The length of the CDR3 is 14 residues. CDR3 nucleotide sequence: TGTGCCAGCACCGGCCGGGACAGGGACTATGGCTACACCTTC. This sequence encodes CASTGRDRDYGYTF. Full variable domain (rest looked up from reference TRBV14 and TRBJ1-2): EAGVTQFPSHSVIEKGQTVTLRCDPISGHDNLYWYRRVMGKEIKFLLHFVKESKQDESGMPNNRFLAERTGGTYSTLKVQPAELEDSGVYFCASTGRDRDYGYTFGSGTRLTVV.

This chain links TRBV28 with TRBJ2-5; 8 positions agree with TRBD1. The CDR3 covers 15 residues. Germline assignment: CDR1 MDHEN and CDR2 SYDVKM. V dropped 5 bases and J dropped 5; count of bases not matched to a gene: 10. The CDR3 DNA is TGTGCCAGCAGTCCCTCCGCAGGGGGCGCGGAGACCCAGTACTTC. Protein sequence: CASSPSAGGAETQYF.

The chain couples TRBV6-4 to TRBJ1-1, with TRBD1 matching over 8 bases. CDR1 MRHNA and CDR2 SNTAGT come from the germline V gene. J was trimmed by 3 bases and V by 6 bases; bases with no gene match: 3. CDR3 length: 13 amino acids. The CDR3 spells CASSPDRDTEAFF. Written as DNA, the CDR3 is TGTGCCAGCAGCCCGGACAGGGACACTGAAGCTTTCTTT.

The rearrangement joins TRBV4-3 to TRBJ1-1; D perhaps matches TRBD1 (5 bases). The germline gives CDR1 LGHNA, CDR2 YSLEER. CDR3 length equals 15 residues. The V and J ends lost 0 bases and 4 bases respectively, with 12 bases between them. CDR3 residues: CASSQDWRGGTEAFF. The CDR3 coding sequence is TGCGCCAGCAGCCAAGATTGGAGGGGCGGCACTGAAGCTTTCTTT.

V and J are TRBV19 and TRBJ2-5; possibly TRBD2 for D (5 bases). V was pared by 7 bases and J by 5 bases, with 11 bases between. Germline V gene lookup returns CDR1 LNHDA and CDR2 SQIVND (reference sequence). This CDR3 spans 12 amino acids. The CDR3 sequence is CASTDGGETQYF. CDR3 sequence (DNA): TGTGCCAGTACCGACGGCGGGGAGACCCAGTACTTC.

The chain uses TRBV9 and TRBJ1-2, with TRBD1 matching over 9 bases. The CDR3 runs 14 residues. J was trimmed by 6 bases and V by 2 bases; bases with no gene match: 5. CDR1 is SGDLS and CDR2 is YYNGEE in the germline V gene. CDR3 protein: CASSVSGTGNGYTF. The DNA of the CDR3 is TGTGCCAGCAGCGTCTCCGGGACAGGGAATGGCTACACCTTC.

The chain has TRBV19 and TRBJ1-4; 7 bases fit TRBD1. The CDR3 loop spans 14 amino acids. The V and J ends lost 6 bases and 5 bases, in that order; junction bases with no gene match: 6. CDR1 LNHDA and CDR2 SQIVND come from the germline V gene (reference sequence). This CDR3 reads CASRSGQQNEKLFF. In nucleotides, the CDR3 is TGTGCCAGTAGATCGGGACAGCAAAATGAAAAACTGTTTTTT.

This chain links TRBV1 with TRBJ1-5; TRBD1, the table's D call, lacks a check against the DNA. TRBV1 is deemed a pseudogene. The CDR3 is 12 amino acids. CDR3 nucleotide sequence: TGCACCAGCAGCCGGGCTAATCAGCCCCAGCATTTT. Its protein is CTSSRANQPQHF.

The gene calls are TRBV18 and TRBJ1-3; tentative D call: TRBD1 (6 bases). Trimming left V 3 bases short and J 4 bases short, with 13 bases between. The CDR3 spans 15 residues. Germline assignment: CDR1 KGHSH and CDR2 LQKENI. CDR3 sequence reads: CASSPVTGFGNTIYF. The DNA for the CDR3 is TGTGCCAGCTCACCCGTTACAGGGTTCGGAAACACCATATATTTT. Full variable domain (missing parts from reference TRBV18 and TRBJ1-3): NAGVMQNPRHLVRRRGQEARLRCSPMKGHSHVYWYRQLPEEGLKFMVYLQKENIIDESGMPKERFSAEFPKEGPSILRIQQVVRGDSAAYFCASSPVTGFGNTIYFGEGSWLTVV.

This sequence joins TRBV18 and TRBJ1-2, with 8 bases that match TRBD1. CDR1 KGHSH and CDR2 LQKENI come from the germline V gene. The V gene end was trimmed by 2 bases and the J gene end by 0 bases; junction bases not matched to a gene: 14. There are 19 residues in the CDR3. For the CDR3, the DNA is TGTGCCAGCTCACCATCGAGACAGGGGAGGACAACCGCTAACTATGGCTACACCTTC. This translates into CASSPSRQGRTTANYGYTF.

This clone was found once. This chain joins TRBV14 and TRBJ2-5, with 7 nucleotides matching TRBD1. Per the germline V gene, CDR1 is SGHDN and CDR2 is FVKESK. V lost 5 bases, J lost 8 bases, and 5 bases stayed unmatched. The CDR3 has 12 amino acids. The CDR3 spells CASSGTASTQYF. In nucleotides, the CDR3 is TGTGCCAGCAGCGGGACAGCCTCTACCCAGTACTTC.

The rearrangement joins TRBV5-1 to TRBJ1-6, with 7 nucleotides matching TRBD1. V was pared by 4 bases and J by 7 bases, with 5 bases of the junction left unmatched. The CDR3 contains 14 residues. CDR1 is SGHRS and CDR2 is YFSETQ in the germline V gene. For the CDR3, the DNA is TGCGCCAGCAGCCCGGGACAGTTCAATTCACCCCTCCACTTT. This encodes CASSPGQFNSPLHF.

The CDR3 bases are TGCGCCAGCAGCCAACCCGGGACATCCCTTGGAAACACCATATATTTT. The encoded protein is CASSQPGTSLGNTIYF. V usage is TRBV4-1 and J usage is TRBJ1-3, with D possibly being TRBD1 (6 bases). V was trimmed by 2 bases and J by 3 bases, leaving 14 bases between them. CDR1 and CDR2 from the germline V gene are MGHRA and YSYEKL. This CDR3 is 16 amino acids long.